This TCR beta chain comes out of a study of T cell repertoires in cytomegalovirus infection. The overall study: Recently identified HLA-C-restricted CMV epitopes and well-studied HLA-B-restricted CMV epitopes were used by the study. Both a matching HLA type and CMV infection were indicated by public TCR beta signatures. Regarding the study as a whole: The study found HLA-C-restricted CMV-specific TCR beta clonotypes dominating the ex vivo response. Cumulative public TCR beta family frequency identified CMV carriers with the relevant HLA.

This clonotype appeared many times. Its antigen remains unknown. Via MiXCR, TCRdb re-called the reads, giving one row per CDR3 protein. Among around 69,000 distinct CDR3 sequences listed, approximately 30% were seen once. This TCR was sampled from a human donor in good health (CMV status not recorded). Some clones in this sample may be carry-over from other donors' samples. Sequenced material: CD8+ T cells from cultured PBMCs, taken from culture after CMV antigen stimulation.

As DNA, the CDR3 is TGTGCCACCCGGAGGGTACCTTATCTGGATACGCAGTATTTT. Its translation: CATRRVPYLDTQYF. The rearrangement uses TRBV7-9 and TRBJ2-3; D perhaps matches TRBD2 (6 bases). CDR3 size: 14 residues. Germline V gene data show CDR1 as SEHNR and CDR2 as FQNEAQ (reference sequence). The V end was cut by 10 bases, the J end by 6 bases, with 20 bases between.